Given below is one TCR beta chain in context. Its antigen is still unknown. This sample was included in a study of early T cells in non-severe SARS-CoV-2 infection. About the research overall: Sequencing used unsorted whole-blood bulk RNA, so chains lack pairing.

As part of library construction, unique molecular identifiers were attached to individual cDNA molecules. MiXCR was run by TCRdb on the 5' RACE reads, yielding one entry per CDR3 protein. The top ten hold roughly 20% of the sample, which has tens of thousands of distinct CDR3 sequences, 9.3% seen once. Overall study findings and caveats: Matching with VDJdb favored anti-spike CD8 responses (missing private and CD4 specificities).

Sample: whole blood. This clonotype originated in an adult who was a healthcare worker with PCR-confirmed SARS-CoV-2 infection or an uninfected control (not recorded which).

The CDR3 here is CASSLHPGQEQFF. For the CDR3, the DNA is TGTGCCAGCAGCTTGCACCCGGGCCAAGAGCAGTTCTTC. The rearrangement uses TRBV7-3 and TRBJ2-1; unclear D gene. Between the trimmed V and J ends, which lost 3 bases and 10 bases, there was a span of 13 bases. Germline lookup yields CDR1 SGHTA and CDR2 FQGTGA. This CDR3 comprises 13 residues.